This TCR beta chain derives from a study of blood T cell repertoires in COVID-19. Across the study: Both acute and convalescent COVID-19 samples were obtained from the United States, Italy and Spain.

This clone showed up just a few times. CDR3 length: 16 residues. J gave up 5 bases and V 2 bases, and 7 bases lay outside the gene matches. CDR1 is MNHEY, CDR2 SVGAGI, per germline. Original processing notes: Using reference gene primer amplification, nucleated cell counts were estimated. TCRdb's copy holds only in-frame clones and misses some; the assay was immunoSEQ multiplex PCR. V and J calls and clone size are copied from that table; D and trimming were computed from the DNA. The sample carries about 430,000 clones, roughly 89% recorded once. The sample was peripheral blood. The chain has TRBV6-5 and TRBJ2-2; 8 bases align to TRBD2. The sequence came from a man aged 18 to 29 with COVID-19, enrolled during active disease. The CDR3 reads CASSYPAGGLTGELFF. The CDR3 DNA reads TGTGCCAGCAGTTACCCGGCGGGGGGCTTGACCGGGGAGCTGTTTTTT.